This T cell receptor (beta chain) was captured in a study of T cell responses to AZD1222 COVID-19 vaccine. As regards this clone: Its antigen is not identified.

The study's findings and limits: The study sampled repertoires only after the peak T cell response. Just six AZD1222 recipients were seropositive at baseline. The breadth and depth of Spike-specific TCRs increased once two AZD1222 doses had been given.

TCRdb's copy holds only in-frame clones and misses some; the assay was immunoSEQ multiplex PCR. Of roughly 150,000 clones in the sample, 75% to 90% were seen once. This clonotype originated in an adult who had recovered from COVID-19. The source was peripheral blood, collected after recovery from COVID-19.

The CDR3 coding sequence is TGTGCCAGTAGTATAAGAGGAATCTCGGGGGCTGGAAACACCATATATTTT. Protein product: CASSIRGISGAGNTIYF. V and J are TRBV19 and TRBJ1-3; D might be TRBD1 (5 bases). Deletions cut 2 bases from V and 2 bases from J, with 16 bases between. The CDR3 is 17 amino acids. Germline V gene data show CDR1 as LNHDA and CDR2 as SQIVND (reference sequence).